Listed here are 24 T cell receptor beta chains from one sample, sequenced in a study of CD8 T cells in Susac syndrome. The RNA, roughly 0.45 to 1 ug, was put through reverse transcription using random hexamers. TCRdb ran MiXCR on the immunoSEQ multiplex PCR reads and lists one entry per CDR3 protein. The data hold a few hundred thousand distinct CDR3 sequences, with approximately 90% observed a single time. Sequencing used CD8+ T cells from PBMCs. These TCRs come from a human donor with multiple sclerosis.

This rearrangement joins TRBV5-1 to TRBJ2-1; the match to TRBD2 covers 7 bases. This CDR3 is built from 16 residues. V trimming: 0 bases; J trimming: 2 bases; junction bases outside the gene matches: 5. CDR1 and CDR2 (germline): SGHRS, YFSETQ. The CDR3 DNA reads as TGCGCCAGCAGCTTGGAAGCTAGCGGAGCCTACAATGAGCAGTTCTTC. Its translation is CASSLEASGAYNEQFF.

The CDR3 here is CASRPGGADTGELFF. The CDR3 coding sequence is TGTGCCAGCAGACCAGGGGGCGCGGACACCGGGGAGCTGTTTTTT. The chain has TRBV7-9 and TRBJ2-2; TRBD1 agrees at 8 bases. Unmatched junction bases numbered 6, after V lost 6 bases and J lost 3 bases. CDR1 is SEHNR, CDR2 FQNEAQ, per germline (reference sequence). This CDR3 region has 15 residues.

The V and J genes are TRBV5-1 and TRBJ1-2; no reliable D call. CDR3 length equals 15 residues. Germline V gives CDR1 SGHRS, CDR2 YFSETQ. Trimming shortened V by 1 base and J by 0 bases, and 10 bases separated the two germline ends. In DNA form, the CDR3 reads TGCGCCAGCAGCTTGACCGGGGATGCTAACTATGGCTACACCTTC. This codes for CASSLTGDANYGYTF.

This clonotype was observed a handful of times. This chain connects TRBV7-9 to TRBJ2-7; 7 nucleotides agree with TRBD2. Unmatched junction bases numbered 3, after V lost 3 bases and J lost 1 base. Germline CDR1 and CDR2: SEHNR and FQNEAQ (reference sequence). This CDR3 spans 14 amino acids. DNA for the CDR3: TGTGCCAGCAGCTTGATCGGGGGGTCCTACGAGCAGTACTTC. This gives the protein CASSLIGGSYEQYF. The variable domain in full, completed from reference TRBV7-9 and TRBJ2-7, reads DTGVSQNPRHKITKRGQNVTFRCDPISEHNRLYWYRQTLGQGPEFLTYFQNEAQLEKSRLLSDRFSAERPKGSFSTLEIQRTEQGDSAMYLCASSLIGGSYEQYFGPGTRLTVT.

The chain joins TRBV30 to TRBJ2-7, with unresolved D. The CDR3 sequence is 13 residues long. Looked up from germline, CDR1 is GTSNPN and CDR2 is SVGIG (reference sequence). Trimming removed 3 bases at V and 6 bases at J, with 15 bases between. Here the CDR3 reads CAWSVTEPAEQYF. For the CDR3, the DNA is TGTGCCTGGAGCGTAACTGAACCCGCCGAGCAGTACTTC.

The chain carries TRBV5-4 and TRBJ1-2; D gene unclear. The V end lost 1 base, the J end lost 1 base, and 8 bases lay between the germline ends. Per the germline V gene, CDR1 is SGHNT and CDR2 is YYREEE (reference sequence). CDR3 length: 14 amino acids. The CDR3 DNA sequence: TGTGCCAGCAGCTTGATGGGATTTAACTATGGCTACACCTTC. It yields the protein CASSLMGFNYGYTF.

This clonotype turned up a few times. The CDR3 DNA sequence: TGTGCCAGCAGACGGATTAGGGAGACCCAGTACTTC. Translated, it gives CASRRIRETQYF. The J gene is TRBJ2-5, the V gene TRBV7-8; D is unresolved. Trimming removed 6 bases at V and 5 bases at J, with 10 bases between. The germline CDR1 and CDR2 sequences are SGHVS and FQNEAQ. The CDR3 length is 12 residues.

The chain is built from TRBV23-1 and TRBJ2-3; 8 bases align to TRBD1. TRBV23-1 is annotated as an ORF whose role is uncertain. This CDR3 spans 18 amino acids. The junction had 15 bases not matched to a gene; V was cut back by 7 bases and J by 0 bases. The CDR3 sequence is CASNLPRQGRPSTDTQYF. DNA of the CDR3: TGCGCCAGCAATCTTCCCAGACAGGGGCGACCAAGCACAGATACGCAGTATTTT.

The chain has TRBV6-5 and TRBJ2-5; TRBD2 is a possible D gene (6 bases). The germline gives CDR1 MNHEY, CDR2 SVGAGI. Trimming removed 2 bases from V and 0 bases from J, with 7 bases in between. CDR3 length: 14 residues. This CDR3 is CASSYREYQETQYF. The CDR3 bases are TGTGCCAGCAGTTACCGGGAGTACCAAGAGACCCAGTACTTC.

This clonotype was picked up one time. This rearrangement joins TRBV27 to TRBJ1-5, with 12 bases lining up with TRBD1. The trim removed 4 bases at V and 7 bases at J, leaving 11 bases unmatched. Germline CDR1 and CDR2: MNHEY and SMNVEV (reference sequence). The CDR3 has 17 amino acids. As DNA, the CDR3 is TGTGCCAGCAGTTCCGGGACAGGGGGCCTTAGGTTACAGCCCCAGCATTTT. Protein: CASSSGTGGLRLQPQHF.

V and J are TRBV24-1 and TRBJ2-1; 11 positions match TRBD1. Germline CDR1 reads KGHDR; CDR2 reads SFDVKD. J gave up 9 bases and V 4 bases, and 7 bases lay outside the gene matches. The CDR3 totals 15 residues. The CDR3 reads CATSEPGQGAGEQFF. In DNA, the CDR3 is TGTGCCACCAGTGAGCCCGGACAGGGGGCCGGTGAGCAGTTCTTC.

On this clonotype itself: At one boundary the junction diverges from the germline segment, which might be a read error. This rearrangement joins TRBV7-7 to TRBJ2-2; no clear D gene. The germline CDR1 and CDR2 sequences are SSHAT and FNYEAQ (reference sequence). The CDR3 loop spans 14 amino acids. The CDR3, as DNA: TGTGCTAGCAGCTTCTCACCTAAGGCCGGGGAGCTGTTTTTT. It yields the protein CASSFSPKAGELFF.

The chain couples TRBV9 to TRBJ2-6; a possible D gene is TRBD2 (5 bases). Germline CDR1 and CDR2: SGDLS and YYNGEE. Between the trimmed V and J ends, which lost 0 bases and 0 bases, there was a span of 7 bases. The CDR3 extends over 16 amino acids. The CDR3 nucleotides are TGTGCCAGCAGCGTAGGAGGGTTCTCTGGGGCCAACGTCCTGACTTTC. Its translation is CASSVGGFSGANVLTF.

The chain couples TRBV11-2 to TRBJ2-2, with TRBD1 as a possible D gene (5 bases). CDR1 and CDR2 (germline): SGHAT, FQNNGV. Trimming removed 1 base from V and 2 bases from J, with 8 bases in between. The CDR3 is 15 amino acids. CDR3 protein: CASSLAGINTGELFF. CDR3 DNA: TGTGCCAGCAGCTTAGCAGGGATTAACACCGGGGAGCTGTTTTTT.

This chain joins TRBV28 and TRBJ1-4; no reliable D call. The V and J ends lost 5 bases and 5 bases respectively, with 12 bases between them. This CDR3 contains 14 residues. Germline CDR1 and CDR2: MDHEN and SYDVKM. The CDR3: CASSLTLPNEKLFF. The CDR3 DNA reads as TGTGCCAGCAGTCTAACACTTCCCAATGAAAAACTGTTTTTT. Complete variable domain (other parts from reference TRBV28 and TRBJ1-4): DVKVTQSSRYLVKRTGEKVFLECVQDMDHENMFWYRQDPGLGLRLIYFSYDVKMKEKGDIPEGYSVSREKKERFSLILESASTNQTSMYLCASSLTLPNEKLFFGSGTQLSVL.

This clonotype has only a few counts. This sequence joins TRBV30 and TRBJ2-3; 10 nucleotides align to TRBD2. There are 16 residues in the CDR3. The germline gives CDR1 GTSNPN, CDR2 SVGIG (reference sequence). V shed 0 bases, J shed 3 bases, and the junction held 6 bases outside the gene matches. The DNA of the CDR3 is TGTGCCTGGAGTGTGGCTAGCGGGAGAGGAACAGATACGCAGTATTTT. Translating gives CAWSVASGRGTDTQYF.

The CDR3 DNA is TGTGCCAGCAGCGGGTTGAAGTATGGCTACACCTTC. Protein: CASSGLKYGYTF. The chain combines TRBV9 with TRBJ1-2; no clear D. Deletions cut 3 bases from V and 5 bases from J, with 8 bases between. CDR1 SGDLS and CDR2 YYNGEE come from the germline V gene. This CDR3 has 12 residues.

As DNA, the CDR3 is TGTGCCAGCAGTTGCGTCAGCGACGGGGAGCTGTTTTTT. Translated, it gives CASSCVSDGELFF. The chain uses TRBV6-5 and TRBJ2-2; D is undetermined. Looked up from germline, CDR1 is MNHEY and CDR2 is SVGAGI. Trimming cost V 4 bases and J 7 bases, with 10 bases left between them. The CDR3 length is 13 residues.

V gene TRBV9 combines with J gene TRBJ1-2, with D perhaps matching TRBD1 (6 bases). The CDR3 loop spans 12 amino acids. Germline CDR1 reads SGDLS; CDR2 reads YYNGEE. The V gene lost 4 bases and the J gene lost 8 bases, with 12 bases spanning the gap. The DNA for the CDR3 is TGTGCCAGCAGCCTTACAGGGAGAGGCTACACCTTC. Its protein is CASSLTGRGYTF.

The V call is TRBV6-2 or TRBV6-3, the J call TRBJ1-5, with TRBD1 identical over 8 bases. Trimming took 1 base from V and 1 from J; bases not matched to a gene: 0. The CDR3 has 15 residues. Germline loops: CDR1 MNHEY, CDR2 SVGEGT. CDR3 amino acids: CASSYWTGSNQPQHF. The CDR3, as DNA: TGTGCCAGCAGTTACTGGACAGGGAGCAATCAGCCCCAGCATTTT.

The V and J genes are TRBV5-4 and TRBJ2-5; possibly TRBD2 for D (5 bases). Trimming left V 2 bases short and J 5 bases short, with 10 bases between. This CDR3 spans 13 amino acids. Germline lookup yields CDR1 SGHNT and CDR2 YYREEE (reference sequence). The CDR3 nucleotides read TGTGCCAGCAGCTTCGAGGGAGCGGAGACCCAGTACTTC. Residues: CASSFEGAETQYF.

The chain carries TRBV12-3 or TRBV12-4 and TRBJ1-5; the match to TRBD1 covers 10 bases. The junction had 16 bases not matched to a gene; V was cut back by 5 bases and J by 0 bases. There are 20 residues in the CDR3. The CDR3 reads CASSPRTGGYPQYSNQPQHF. The CDR3 DNA reads TGTGCCAGCAGTCCTCGGACAGGGGGGTACCCGCAGTATAGCAATCAGCCCCAGCATTTT.

This chain uses TRBV29-1 with TRBJ1-2; 7 nucleotides align to TRBD1. The CDR3 has 15 residues. CDR1 is SQVTM and CDR2 is ANQGSEA in the germline V gene. The J segment lost 8 bases and the V segment lost 3 bases, leaving 15 bases of the junction unmatched. This CDR3 is CSVESGQAALAGYTF. Here the CDR3 DNA reads TGCAGCGTTGAGTCCGGACAGGCCGCCCTCGCCGGCTACACCTTC. The full variable domain, completed using reference TRBV29-1 and TRBJ1-2, is SAVISQKPSRDICQRGTSLTIQCQVDSQVTMMFWYRQQPGQSLTLIATANQGSEATYESGFVIDKFPISRPNLTFSTLTVSNMSPEDSSIYLCSVESGQAALAGYTFGSGTRLTVV.

The V call is TRBV15, the J call TRBJ2-1, with D maybe TRBD2 (5 bases). CDR1 is LNHNV, CDR2 YYDKDF, per germline (reference sequence). CDR3 length: 15 amino acids. The V end lost 3 bases, the J end lost 0 bases, and 9 bases lay between the germline ends. CDR3 in amino acids: CATSSGVSSYNEQFF. In nucleotides, the CDR3 is TGTGCCACCAGCAGCGGGGTTAGCTCCTACAATGAGCAGTTCTTC.